The next 21 T cell receptor beta chains were all read from a single sample in a study of Ad26.COV2.S vaccination and SARS-CoV-2 variants. Only in-frame clones appear in the TCRdb table, and some are missing; sequencing was by immunoSEQ multiplex PCR. The data contain around 320,000 clones, more than 70% of them singletons. The sample's treatment: about 20 received Ad26.COV2.S at low or high dose, single or two shots; about 5 received placebo; per-sample allocation not given. Sample collection was performed on day 63 after the first vaccine or placebo injection. The material sequenced was peripheral blood, taken in a trial of Ad26.COV2.S vaccine versus placebo. All receptors derive from a person between 18 and 65 years old who received the Ad26.COV2.S COVID-19 vaccine or a placebo.

This CDR3 reads CASSVSLKETQYF. CDR3 nucleotide sequence: TGCGCCAGCAGCGTGAGCCTAAAAGAGACCCAGTACTTC. The rearrangement joins TRBV5-1 to TRBJ2-5; D gene unclear. Germline V lookup: CDR1 SGHRS, CDR2 YFSETQ. This CDR3 is 13 amino acids long. Trimming shortened V by 4 bases and J by 3 bases, and 10 bases separated the two germline ends. The full variable domain, rest sourced from reference TRBV5-1 and TRBJ2-5, is KAGVTQTPRYLIKTRGQQVTLSCSPISGHRSVSWYQQTPGQGLQFLFEYFSETQRNKGNFPGRFSGRQFSNSRSEMNVSTLELGDSALYLCASSVSLKETQYFGPGTRLLVL.

On this clone itself: This sample includes further DNA sequences coding for the same CDR3. The chain couples TRBV30 to TRBJ1-2, with D hard to call. Trimming left V 2 bases short and J 2 bases short, with 3 bases between. CDR1 and CDR2 from the germline V gene are GTSNPN and SVGIG (reference sequence). This CDR3 has 11 residues. The DNA of the CDR3 is TGTGCCTGGAGTAGGAACTATGGCTACACCTTC. This gives the protein CAWSRNYGYTF. The full variable domain, in which reference TRBV30 and TRBJ1-2 provide the parts outside the CDR3, is SQTIHQWPATLVQPVGSPLSLECTVEGTSNPNLYWYRQAAGRGLQLLFYSVGIGQISSEVPQNLSASRPQDRQFILSSKKLLLSDSGFYLCAWSRNYGYTFGSGTRLTVV.

This rearrangement joins TRBV5-6 to TRBJ2-7, with D possibly matching TRBD1 (6 bases). The V and J ends lost 1 base and 4 bases respectively, with 15 bases between them. CDR3 size: 15 residues. The germline gives CDR1 SGHDT, CDR2 YYEEEE. The CDR3 sequence is CASSLISGATYEQYF. For the CDR3, the DNA is TGTGCCAGCAGCTTGATCTCAGGGGCGACTTACGAGCAGTACTTC. Based on the CDR3 plus reference TRBV5-6 and TRBJ2-7, the full variable domain is DAGVTQSPTHLIKTRGQQVTLRCSPKSGHDTVSWYQQALGQGPQFIFQYYEEEERQRGNFPDRFSGHQFPNYSSELNVNALLLGDSALYLCASSLISGATYEQYFGPGTRLTVT.

This chain connects TRBV25-1 to TRBJ1-1; the match to TRBD1 covers 8 bases. Germline CDR1 MGHDK, CDR2 SYGVNS. This CDR3 spans 14 amino acids. Germline trimming cut 6 bases from V and 3 bases from J; bases unmatched to any gene: 6. The DNA of the CDR3 is TGTGCCAGCAGCGACCCGACAGGGGACACTGAAGCTTTCTTT. This codes for CASSDPTGDTEAFF. Full variable domain (remainder filled in from reference TRBV25-1 and TRBJ1-1): EADIYQTPRYLVIGTGKKITLECSQTMGHDKMYWYQQDPGMELHLIHYSYGVNSTEKGDLSSESTVSRIRTEHFPLTLESARPSHTSQYLCASSDPTGDTEAFFGQGTRLTVV.

This chain joins TRBV6-4 and TRBJ1-2; TRBD1 matches 12 bases. The CDR3 covers 15 residues. Germline V gives CDR1 MRHNA, CDR2 SNTAGT. V shed 6 bases and J 7 bases; nucleotides not matched to a gene: 9. The CDR3 DNA follows: TGTGCCAGCAGGGCGACTCCGGGACAGGGGGCTGGCTACACCTTC. Encoded protein: CASRATPGQGAGYTF.

The gene calls are TRBV7-3 and TRBJ1-2; maybe TRBD1 (5 bases). Trimming shortened V by 2 bases and J by 2 bases, and 6 bases separated the two germline ends. This CDR3 has 13 residues. From germline, CDR1 is SGHTA and CDR2 FQGTGA. CDR3 in DNA: TGTGCCAGCAGCTTAGGGGGGAACTATGGCTACACCTTC. This gives the protein CASSLGGNYGYTF.

This clone occurred once. V and J are TRBV23-1 and TRBJ1-2, with 9 bases aligning to TRBD1. TRBV23-1 has ORF status, its function being uncertain. The trim removed 3 bases at V and 2 bases at J, leaving 10 bases unmatched. This CDR3 has 17 residues. The CDR3 here is CASSQEDRGFSNYGYTF. The CDR3 nucleotides are TGCGCCAGCAGTCAGGAGGACAGGGGATTTTCCAACTATGGCTACACCTTC.

The chain carries TRBV5-1 and TRBJ2-3, with TRBD2 identical over 10 bases. J was trimmed by 4 bases and V by 4 bases; bases with no gene match: 9. The CDR3 length is 16 residues. Looked up from germline, CDR1 is SGHRS and CDR2 is YFSETQ. The CDR3 protein is CASSRTGTSAADTQYF. The CDR3 coding sequence is TGCGCCAGCAGCCGGACCGGGACTAGCGCCGCAGATACGCAGTATTTT.

The V call is TRBV7-8, the J call TRBJ2-6; 7 bases match TRBD1. CDR1 is SGHVS and CDR2 is FQNEAQ in the germline V gene. J was trimmed by 2 bases and V by 5 bases; bases with no gene match: 3. The CDR3 is 15 residues long. CDR3 nucleotides: TGTGCCAGCAGCGACACAGGGGCTGGGGCCAACGTCCTGACTTTC. This translates into CASSDTGAGANVLTF.

This chain links TRBV7-2 with TRBJ1-2; 7 nucleotides line up with TRBD1. The CDR3 runs 13 residues. The V gene end was trimmed by 2 bases and the J gene end by 8 bases; junction bases not matched to a gene: 5. The germline CDR1 and CDR2 sequences are SGHTA and FQGNSA. The DNA of the CDR3 is TGTGCCAGCAGCTTAAAAGGGGGCGCGGGCTACACCTTC. It encodes CASSLKGGAGYTF. The full variable domain, rest sourced from reference TRBV7-2 and TRBJ1-2, is GAGVSQSPSNKVTEKGKDVELRCDPISGHTALYWYRQSLGQGLEFLIYFQGNSAPDKSGLPSDRFSAERTGGSVSTLTIQRTQQEDSAVYLCASSLKGGAGYTFGSGTRLTVV.

The genes are TRBV30 and TRBJ1-3; TRBD1 aligns across 8 bases. Trimming took 5 bases from V and 0 from J; bases not matched to a gene: 6. The CDR3 sequence is 15 residues long. Looked up from germline, CDR1 is GTSNPN and CDR2 is SVGIG (reference sequence). CDR3 coding DNA: TGTGCCTGGGGGGACAGGCGTCGCTCTGGAAACACCATATATTTT. Translation: CAWGDRRRSGNTIYF.

Of note for this clone: Compared with germline, one end of the junction differs, possibly owing to a read error. V usage is TRBV19 and J usage is TRBJ2-7; 9 nucleotides match TRBD2. CDR1 and CDR2 (germline): LNHDA, SQIVND (reference sequence). This CDR3 has 12 amino acids. In DNA, the CDR3 is TGTGCCAGTAGCCCTCCTAGCGGGGATATATCCTTC. It codes for CASSPPSGDISF.

CDR3 in DNA: TGTGCCAGCAGCTTATTCGGGGGGGCGGTGAACGATGAGCAGTTCTTC. It yields the protein CASSLFGGAVNDEQFF. This chain uses TRBV7-2 with TRBJ2-1; 8 positions agree with TRBD2. The CDR3 consists of 16 residues. The germline CDR1 and CDR2 sequences are SGHTA and FQGNSA. V was pared by 2 bases and J by 8 bases, with 11 bases of the junction left unmatched.

The V call is TRBV2, the J call TRBJ2-1; 13 nucleotides align to TRBD2. J lost 0 bases, V lost 9 bases, and 8 bases had no gene match. CDR3 length equals 17 residues. Germline lookup yields CDR1 SNHLY and CDR2 FYNNEI. CDR3 loop: CARGTSGILSSYNEQFF. For the CDR3, the DNA is TGTGCCAGGGGGACTAGCGGGATCCTAAGCTCCTACAATGAGCAGTTCTTC.

This chain connects TRBV18 to TRBJ1-4, with D unclear. Trimming left V 4 bases short and J 7 bases short, with 7 bases between. The length of the CDR3 is 12 residues. Germline V gene lookup returns CDR1 KGHSH and CDR2 LQKENI. The CDR3 nucleotides are TGTGCCAGCTCACTGTTGGGTGAAAAACTGTTTTTT. Protein product: CASSLLGEKLFF.

The count of this clone is one. This chain joins TRBV6-5 and TRBJ1-4; weak D call: TRBD1 (6 bases). The ends were cut back, 6 bases at V and 13 bases at J, with 21 bases in the middle. This CDR3 has 14 residues. CDR1 is MNHEY, CDR2 SVGAGI, per germline. The CDR3 sequence is CASRQGGPTKRLFF. The CDR3 region has the DNA TGTGCCAGCAGACAGGGAGGTCCTACAAAAAGACTGTTTTTT.

This clone was seen just once. V is TRBV18 and J is TRBJ2-1; D is undetermined. Germline assignment: CDR1 KGHSH and CDR2 LQKENI. Trimming removed 0 bases from V and 9 bases from J, with 6 bases in between. CDR3 size: 12 residues. The chain's CDR3 is CASSPPTGEQFF. The CDR3 coding sequence is TGTGCCAGCTCACCACCGACTGGTGAGCAGTTCTTC.

The chain links TRBV10-3 to TRBJ1-1; a possible D gene is TRBD1 (6 bases). The ends were cut back, 10 bases at V and 6 bases at J, with 15 bases in the middle. The CDR3 runs to 12 residues. The germline V gene has CDR1 ENHRY and CDR2 SYGVKD. The CDR3 region is CASVGQGAEAFF. In nucleotides, the CDR3 is TGTGCCAGCGTGGGACAAGGCGCTGAAGCTTTCTTT.

The V call is TRBV7-9, the J call TRBJ1-1; TRBD1 aligns across 8 bases. V lost 7 bases and J lost 2; bases outside the gene matches: 12. CDR1 and CDR2 from the germline V gene are SEHNR and FQNEAQ (reference sequence). This CDR3 spans 16 amino acids. The CDR3 DNA is TGTGCCAGCATCCCCCTCCAGGGGGCCGGCAACACTGAAGCTTTCTTT. Amino acids: CASIPLQGAGNTEAFF.

This chain joins TRBV7-6 and TRBJ2-2, with 11 positions matching TRBD1. Germline CDR1 is SGHVS and CDR2 is FNYEAQ. With 5 bases clipped from V and 7 bases from J, the junction kept 12 bases outside the gene matches. The CDR3 has 17 amino acids. CDR3 DNA sequence: TGTGCCAGCAGCCCCCGTTCCGGGACAGGGGGGGTCGGGGAGCTGTTTTTT. It specifies CASSPRSGTGGVGELFF. The full variable domain, with the rest looked up from reference TRBV7-6 and TRBJ2-2, is GAGVSQSPRYKVTKRGQDVALRCDPISGHVSLYWYRQALGQGPEFLTYFNYEAQQDKSGLPNDRFSAERPEGSISTLTIQRTEQRDSAMYRCASSPRSGTGGVGELFFGEGSRLTVL.

The chain joins TRBV7-9 to TRBJ2-5, with a tentative D call TRBD1 (6 bases). V was trimmed by 5 bases and J by 0 bases, leaving 25 bases between them. CDR3 length: 19 amino acids. Per germline, CDR1 SEHNR and CDR2 FQNEAQ (reference sequence). The CDR3 loop reads CASSTRQAKVSLYQETQYF. The CDR3 nucleotides are TGTGCCAGCAGCACTCGACAGGCTAAGGTCTCCTTGTACCAAGAGACCCAGTACTTC.